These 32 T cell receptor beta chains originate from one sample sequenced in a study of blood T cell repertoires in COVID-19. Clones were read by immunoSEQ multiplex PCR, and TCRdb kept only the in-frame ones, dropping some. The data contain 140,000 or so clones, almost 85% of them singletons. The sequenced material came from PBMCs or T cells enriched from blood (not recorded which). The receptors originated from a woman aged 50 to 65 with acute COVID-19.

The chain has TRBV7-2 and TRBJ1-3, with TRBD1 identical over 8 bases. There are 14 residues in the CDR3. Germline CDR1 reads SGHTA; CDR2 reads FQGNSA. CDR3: CDKQGQDMRNTIYF. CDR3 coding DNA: TGTGACAAACAGGGACAGGACATGAGAAACACCATATATTTT. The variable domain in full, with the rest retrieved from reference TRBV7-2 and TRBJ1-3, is GAGVSQSPSNKVTEKGKDVELRCDPISGHTALYWYRQSLGQGLEFLIYFQGNSAPDKSGLPSDRFSAERTGGSVSTLTIQRTQQEDSAVYLCDKQGQDMRNTIYFGEGSWLTVV.

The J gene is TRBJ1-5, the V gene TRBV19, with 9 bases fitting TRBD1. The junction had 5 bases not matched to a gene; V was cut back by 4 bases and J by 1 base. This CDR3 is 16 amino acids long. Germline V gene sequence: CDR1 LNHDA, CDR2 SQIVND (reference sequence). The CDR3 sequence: CASSTSDRGSNQPQHF. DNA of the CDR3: TGTGCCAGTAGTACCTCGGACAGGGGAAGCAATCAGCCCCAGCATTTT.

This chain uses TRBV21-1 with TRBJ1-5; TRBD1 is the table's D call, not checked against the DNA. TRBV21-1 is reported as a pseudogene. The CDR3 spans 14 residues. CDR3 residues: CASSSRQGNQPQHF. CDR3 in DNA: TGTGCCAGCAGCAGCCGACAGGGTAATCAGCCCCAGCATTTT.

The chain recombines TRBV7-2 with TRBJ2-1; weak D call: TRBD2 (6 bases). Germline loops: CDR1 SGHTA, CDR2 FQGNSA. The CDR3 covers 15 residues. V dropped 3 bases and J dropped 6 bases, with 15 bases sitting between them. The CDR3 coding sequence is TGTGCCAGCAGCTTTGACGGGAGAGGGGTCAATGAGCAGTTCTTC. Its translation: CASSFDGRGVNEQFF.

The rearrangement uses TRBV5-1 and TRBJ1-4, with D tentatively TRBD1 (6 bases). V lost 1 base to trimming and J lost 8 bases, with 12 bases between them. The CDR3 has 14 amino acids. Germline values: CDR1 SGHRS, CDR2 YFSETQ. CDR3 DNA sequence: TGCGCCAGCAGCTTGACAGGGCCTCCCGAAAAACTGTTTTTT. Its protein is CASSLTGPPEKLFF. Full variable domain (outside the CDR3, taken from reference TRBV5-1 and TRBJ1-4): KAGVTQTPRYLIKTRGQQVTLSCSPISGHRSVSWYQQTPGQGLQFLFEYFSETQRNKGNFPGRFSGRQFSNSRSEMNVSTLELGDSALYLCASSLTGPPEKLFFGSGTQLSVL.

CDR3 DNA: TGCGCCAGCAGCCAATCAGGGAGGAGCAATCAGCCCCAGCATTTT. It specifies CASSQSGRSNQPQHF. V is TRBV4-1 and J is TRBJ1-5; a possible D gene is TRBD1 (5 bases). Germline loops: CDR1 MGHRA, CDR2 YSYEKL. Trimming cost V 2 bases and J 1 base, with 9 bases left between them. The CDR3 is 15 amino acids.

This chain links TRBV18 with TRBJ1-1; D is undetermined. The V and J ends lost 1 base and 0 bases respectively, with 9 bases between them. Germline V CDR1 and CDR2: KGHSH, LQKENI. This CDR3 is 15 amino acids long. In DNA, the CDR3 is TGTGCCAGCTCACCACTCAACACGCTGAACACTGAAGCTTTCTTT. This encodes CASSPLNTLNTEAFF.

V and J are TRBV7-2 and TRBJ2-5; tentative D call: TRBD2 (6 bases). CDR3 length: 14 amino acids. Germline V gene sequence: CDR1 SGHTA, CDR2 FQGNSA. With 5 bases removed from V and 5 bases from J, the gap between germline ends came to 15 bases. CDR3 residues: CASSRTGVSETQYF. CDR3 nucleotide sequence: TGTGCCAGCAGCAGAACGGGAGTAAGTGAGACCCAGTACTTC.

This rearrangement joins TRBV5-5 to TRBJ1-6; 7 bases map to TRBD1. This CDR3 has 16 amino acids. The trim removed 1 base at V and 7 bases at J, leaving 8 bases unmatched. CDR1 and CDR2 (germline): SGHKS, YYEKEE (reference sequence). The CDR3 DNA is TGTGCCAGCAGCTTGACCCGACAGGGAGAGAATTCACCCCTCCACTTT. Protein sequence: CASSLTRQGENSPLHF. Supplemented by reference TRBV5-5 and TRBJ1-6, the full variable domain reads DAGVTQSPTHLIKTRGQQVTLRCSPISGHKSVSWYQQVLGQGPQFIFQYYEKEERGRGNFPDRFSARQFPNYSSELNVNALLLGDSALYLCASSLTRQGENSPLHFGNGTRLTVT.

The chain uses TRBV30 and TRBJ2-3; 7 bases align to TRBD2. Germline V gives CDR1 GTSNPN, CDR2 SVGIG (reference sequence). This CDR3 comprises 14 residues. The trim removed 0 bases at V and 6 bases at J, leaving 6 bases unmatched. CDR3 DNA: TGTGCCTGGAGTGTTGGCGGGAGTAGGGATACGCAGTATTTT. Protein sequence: CAWSVGGSRDTQYF.

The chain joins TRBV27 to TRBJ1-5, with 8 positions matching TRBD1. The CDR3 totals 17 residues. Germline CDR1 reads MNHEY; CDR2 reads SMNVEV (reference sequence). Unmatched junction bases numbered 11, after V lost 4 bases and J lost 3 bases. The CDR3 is CASSSLMTGANNQPQHF. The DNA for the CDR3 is TGTGCCAGCAGTTCTTTAATGACAGGGGCGAACAATCAGCCCCAGCATTTT.

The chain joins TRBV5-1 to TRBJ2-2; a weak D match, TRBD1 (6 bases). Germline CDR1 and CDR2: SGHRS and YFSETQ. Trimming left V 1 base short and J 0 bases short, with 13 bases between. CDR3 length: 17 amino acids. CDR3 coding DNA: TGCGCCAGCAGCTTGTTTTCAGGGGCAGCGAACACCGGGGAGCTGTTTTTT. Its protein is CASSLFSGAANTGELFF.

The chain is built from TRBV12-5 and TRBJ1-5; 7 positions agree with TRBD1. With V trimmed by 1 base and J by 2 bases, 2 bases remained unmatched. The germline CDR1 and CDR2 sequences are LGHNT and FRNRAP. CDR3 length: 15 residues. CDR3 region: CASGLGDSRNQPQHF. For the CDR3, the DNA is TGTGCTAGTGGTTTGGGGGACAGCCGCAATCAGCCCCAGCATTTT.

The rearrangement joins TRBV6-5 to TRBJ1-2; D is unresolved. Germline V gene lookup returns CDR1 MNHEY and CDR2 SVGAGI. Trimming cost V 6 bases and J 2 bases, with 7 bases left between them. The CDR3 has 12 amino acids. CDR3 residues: CASSNQNYGYTF. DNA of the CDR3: TGTGCCAGCAGCAACCAGAACTATGGCTACACCTTC.

CDR3 sequence (DNA): TGTGCCAGCACCCTAGCGGGGGGAGACAATGAGCAGTTCTTC. Its protein is CASTLAGGDNEQFF. This chain connects TRBV7-8 to TRBJ2-1; 11 nucleotides match TRBD2. The CDR3 runs 14 residues. V lost 7 bases and J lost 5; bases outside the gene matches: 4. The V gene's germline CDR1 is SGHVS and CDR2 FQNEAQ.

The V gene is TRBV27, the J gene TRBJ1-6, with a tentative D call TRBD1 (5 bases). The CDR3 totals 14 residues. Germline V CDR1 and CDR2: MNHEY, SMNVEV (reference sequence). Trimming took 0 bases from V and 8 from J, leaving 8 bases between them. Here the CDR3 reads CASSLSPGYSPLHF. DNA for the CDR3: TGTGCCAGCAGTTTATCGCCAGGGTATTCACCCCTCCACTTT.

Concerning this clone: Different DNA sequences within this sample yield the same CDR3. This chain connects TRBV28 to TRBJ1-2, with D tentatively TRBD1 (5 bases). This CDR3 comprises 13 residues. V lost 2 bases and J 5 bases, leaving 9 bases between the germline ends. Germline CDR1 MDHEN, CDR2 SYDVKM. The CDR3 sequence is CASSLRGSYGYTF. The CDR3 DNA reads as TGTGCCAGCAGTTTAAGGGGCTCATATGGCTACACCTTC.

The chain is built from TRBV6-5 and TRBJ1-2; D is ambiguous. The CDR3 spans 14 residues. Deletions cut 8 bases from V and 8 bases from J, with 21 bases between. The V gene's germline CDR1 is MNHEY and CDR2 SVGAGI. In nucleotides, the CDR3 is TGTGCCAGCGAGGCCGGGGATGAAGTCGGGGGCTACACCTTC. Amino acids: CASEAGDEVGGYTF.

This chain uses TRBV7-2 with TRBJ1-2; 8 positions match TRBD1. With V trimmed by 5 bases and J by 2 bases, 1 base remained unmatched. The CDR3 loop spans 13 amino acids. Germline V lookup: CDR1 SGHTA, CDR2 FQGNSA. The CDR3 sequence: CASSRDRNYGYTF. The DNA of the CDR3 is TGTGCCAGCAGCCGGGACAGGAACTATGGCTACACCTTC.

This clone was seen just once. CDR3 in DNA: TGTGCCATCAGTTCTGGGGACACTTATTCTGAAGCTTTCTTT. It encodes CAISSGDTYSEAFF. The chain has TRBV10-3 and TRBJ1-1, with D possibly matching TRBD1 (6 bases). The CDR3 extends over 14 amino acids. The germline V gene has CDR1 ENHRY and CDR2 SYGVKD. The V end was cut by 5 bases, the J end by 6 bases, with 16 bases between.

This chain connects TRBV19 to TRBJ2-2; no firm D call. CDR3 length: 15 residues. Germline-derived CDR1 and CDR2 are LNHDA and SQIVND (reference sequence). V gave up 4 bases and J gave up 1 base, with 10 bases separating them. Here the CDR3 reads CASSTSLRNTGELFF. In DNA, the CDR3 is TGTGCCAGTAGTACTTCTCTTAGGAACACCGGGGAGCTGTTTTTT. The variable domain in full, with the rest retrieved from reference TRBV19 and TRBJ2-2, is DGGITQSPKYLFRKEGQNVTLSCEQNLNHDAMYWYRQDPGQGLRLIYYSQIVNDFQKGDIAEGYSVSREKKESFPLTVTSAQKNPTAFYLCASSTSLRNTGELFFGEGSRLTVL.

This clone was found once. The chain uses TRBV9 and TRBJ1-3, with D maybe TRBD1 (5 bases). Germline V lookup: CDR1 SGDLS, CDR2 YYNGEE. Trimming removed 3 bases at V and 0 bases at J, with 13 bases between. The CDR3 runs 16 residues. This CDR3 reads CASSAQGGISGNTIYF. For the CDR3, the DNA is TGTGCCAGCAGCGCCCAGGGAGGGATCTCTGGAAACACCATATATTTT.

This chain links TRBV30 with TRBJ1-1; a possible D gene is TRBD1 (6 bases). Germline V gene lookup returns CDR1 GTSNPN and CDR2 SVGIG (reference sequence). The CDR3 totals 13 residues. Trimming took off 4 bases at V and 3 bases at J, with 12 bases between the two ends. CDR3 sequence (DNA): TGTGCCTGGACTATTTACAGGGACACTGAAGCTTTCTTT. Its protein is CAWTIYRDTEAFF.

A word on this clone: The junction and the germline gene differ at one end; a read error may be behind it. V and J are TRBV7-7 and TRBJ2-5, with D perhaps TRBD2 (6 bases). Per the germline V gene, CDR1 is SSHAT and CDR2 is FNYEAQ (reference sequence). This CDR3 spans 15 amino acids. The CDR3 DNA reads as TGTGCTAGCACTCGCCGCGGGACGCCAGGAGAGACCCAGTACTTC. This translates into CASTRRGTPGETQYF.

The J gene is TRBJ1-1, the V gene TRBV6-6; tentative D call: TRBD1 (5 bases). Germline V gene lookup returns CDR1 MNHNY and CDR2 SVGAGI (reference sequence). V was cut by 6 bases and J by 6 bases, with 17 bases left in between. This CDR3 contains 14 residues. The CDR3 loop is CASRYGHLGAEAFF. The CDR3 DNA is TGTGCCAGCAGGTACGGACACCTTGGCGCTGAAGCTTTCTTT.

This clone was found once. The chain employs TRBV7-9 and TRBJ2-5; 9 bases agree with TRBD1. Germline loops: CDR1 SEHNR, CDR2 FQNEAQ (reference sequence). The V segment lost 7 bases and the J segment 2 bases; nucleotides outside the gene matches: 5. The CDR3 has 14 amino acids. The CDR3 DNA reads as TGTGCCAGCACCAATGACAGGGGGCAAGAGACCCAGTACTTC. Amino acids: CASTNDRGQETQYF. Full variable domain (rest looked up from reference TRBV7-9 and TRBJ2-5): DTGVSQNPRHKITKRGQNVTFRCDPISEHNRLYWYRQTLGQGPEFLTYFQNEAQLEKSRLLSDRFSAERPKGSFSTLEIQRTEQGDSAMYLCASTNDRGQETQYFGPGTRLLVL.

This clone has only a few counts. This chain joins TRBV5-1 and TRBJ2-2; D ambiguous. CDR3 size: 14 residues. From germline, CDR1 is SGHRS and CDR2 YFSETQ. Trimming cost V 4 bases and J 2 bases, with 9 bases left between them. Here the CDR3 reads CASSLRLNTGELFF. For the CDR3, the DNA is TGCGCCAGCAGCCTGCGGTTAAACACCGGGGAGCTGTTTTTT.

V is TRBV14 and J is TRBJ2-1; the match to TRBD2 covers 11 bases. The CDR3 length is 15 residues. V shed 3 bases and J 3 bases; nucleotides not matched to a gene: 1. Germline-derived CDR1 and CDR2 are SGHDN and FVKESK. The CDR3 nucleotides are TGTGCCAGCAGCCAGCTAGCGGGAGGCTACAATGAGCAGTTCTTC. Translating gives CASSQLAGGYNEQFF.

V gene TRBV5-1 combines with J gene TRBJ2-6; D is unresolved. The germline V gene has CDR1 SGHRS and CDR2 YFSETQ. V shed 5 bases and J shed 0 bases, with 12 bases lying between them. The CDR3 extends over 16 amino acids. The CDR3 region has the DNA TGCGCCAGCAGGAGTGAGCCGGTCTCTGGGGCCAACGTCCTGACTTTC. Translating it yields CASRSEPVSGANVLTF.

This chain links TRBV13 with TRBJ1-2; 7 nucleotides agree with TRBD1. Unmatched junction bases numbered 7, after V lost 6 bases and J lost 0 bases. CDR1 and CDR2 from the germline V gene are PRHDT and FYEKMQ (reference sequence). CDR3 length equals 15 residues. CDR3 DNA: TGTGCCAGCAGACAATACAGGGGAGCTAACTATGGCTACACCTTC. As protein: CASRQYRGANYGYTF.

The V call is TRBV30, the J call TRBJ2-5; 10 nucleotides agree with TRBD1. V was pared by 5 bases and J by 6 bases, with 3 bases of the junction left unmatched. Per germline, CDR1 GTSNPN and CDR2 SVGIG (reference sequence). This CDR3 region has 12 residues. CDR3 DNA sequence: TGTGCCTGGGGGGACAGGGGTCAGACCCAGTACTTC. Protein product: CAWGDRGQTQYF. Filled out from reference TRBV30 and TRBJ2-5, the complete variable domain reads SQTIHQWPATLVQPVGSPLSLECTVEGTSNPNLYWYRQAAGRGLQLLFYSVGIGQISSEVPQNLSASRPQDRQFILSSKKLLLSDSGFYLCAWGDRGQTQYFGPGTRLLVL.

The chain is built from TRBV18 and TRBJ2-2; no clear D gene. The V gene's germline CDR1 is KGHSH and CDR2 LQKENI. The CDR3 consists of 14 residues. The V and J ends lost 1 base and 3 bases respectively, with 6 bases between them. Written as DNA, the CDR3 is TGTGCCAGCTCACCACTTCCCGACACCGGGGAGCTGTTTTTT. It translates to CASSPLPDTGELFF.